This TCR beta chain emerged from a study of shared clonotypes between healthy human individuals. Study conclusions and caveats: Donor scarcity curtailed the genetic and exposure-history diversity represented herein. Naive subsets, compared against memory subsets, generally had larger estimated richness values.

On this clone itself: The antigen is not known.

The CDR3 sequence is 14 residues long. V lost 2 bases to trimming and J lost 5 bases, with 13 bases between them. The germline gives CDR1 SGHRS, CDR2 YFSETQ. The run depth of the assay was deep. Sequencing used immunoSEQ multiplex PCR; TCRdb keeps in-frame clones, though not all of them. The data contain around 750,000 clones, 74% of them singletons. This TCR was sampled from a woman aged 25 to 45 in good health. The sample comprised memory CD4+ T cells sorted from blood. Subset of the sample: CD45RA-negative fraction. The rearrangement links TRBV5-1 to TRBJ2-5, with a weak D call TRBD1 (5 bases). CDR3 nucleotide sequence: TGCGCCAGCAGCTTACGTGGACAAGAGGAGACCCAGTACTTC. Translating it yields CASSLRGQEETQYF.